This T cell receptor beta chain originates from a study of identical twins. Study results and caveats: Cord blood beta clonotypes that were abundant carried fewer insertions, and memory repertoires showed no such trend. Partial confounding of zero-insertion analyses by invariant MAIT and iNKT cells was possible. Conclusions were drawn cross-sectionally by statistical analysis, without following the same donors. Low generation probability was overrepresented in out-of-frame alpha sequences shared by twins.

From the 5' RACE reads, TCRdb called clonotypes with MiXCR, one entry per CDR3 protein. This table holds approximately 1.8 million distinct CDR3 sequences, about 31% found once. The CDR3 contains 15 residues. V was clipped by 6 bases and J by 7 bases; unmatched bases: 9. As to this clonotype: Its antigen is as yet unknown.

The sample consisted of cord blood. The V call is TRBV12-3 or TRBV12-4, the J call TRBJ2-1; 10 positions agree with TRBD2. The source of this sequence is a newborn girl in good health. The CDR3 DNA sequence: TGTGCCAGCAGCCGACTAGCGGGTGAGGATAATGAGCAGTTCTTC. It specifies CASSRLAGEDNEQFF.